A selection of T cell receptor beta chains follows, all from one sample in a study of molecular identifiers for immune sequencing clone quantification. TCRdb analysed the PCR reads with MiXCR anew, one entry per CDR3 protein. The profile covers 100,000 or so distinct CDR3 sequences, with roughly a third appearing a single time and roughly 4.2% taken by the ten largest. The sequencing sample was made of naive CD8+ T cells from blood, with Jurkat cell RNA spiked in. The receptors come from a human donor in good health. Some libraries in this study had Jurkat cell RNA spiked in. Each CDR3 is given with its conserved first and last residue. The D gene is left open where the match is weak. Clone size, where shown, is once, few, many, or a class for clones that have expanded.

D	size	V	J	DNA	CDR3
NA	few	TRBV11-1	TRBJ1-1	TGTGCCAGCAGCTTTGGTGGAGGTGAAGCTTTCTTT	CASSFGGGEAFF
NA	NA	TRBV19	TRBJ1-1	TGTGCCAGTAGTCCGACTCCGAACGTAGGGAACACTGAAGCTTTCTTT	CASSPTPNVGNTEAFF
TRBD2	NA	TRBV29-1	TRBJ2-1	TGCGGCGTTGACCCGACTAGCGGGAGAGTGATTAATGAGCAGTTCTTC	CGVDPTSGRVINEQFF
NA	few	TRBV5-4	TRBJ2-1	TGTGCCAGCAGCTTGGGGAGGGCCGATGAGCAGTTCTTC	CASSLGRADEQFF
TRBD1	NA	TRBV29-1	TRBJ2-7	TGCAGCACCGGACAGGGGAGCTACGAGCAGTACTTC	CSTGQGSYEQYF
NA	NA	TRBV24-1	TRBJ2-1	TGTGCCACCAGTGATTTTCAGGGGCTAGACACAGGTGAGCAGTTCTTC	CATSDFQGLDTGEQFF
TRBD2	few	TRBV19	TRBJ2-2	TGTGCCAGTAGTATTGTACCGGGACTAGCGGGAGAAGCCCCCGGGGAGCTGTTTTTT	CASSIVPGLAGEAPGELFF
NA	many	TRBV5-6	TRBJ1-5	TGTGCCAGCAGCTTGTATAATCAGCCCCAGCATTTT	CASSLYNQPQHF
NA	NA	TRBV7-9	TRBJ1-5	TGTGCCAGCAGCCCCGGAAGTCTGGGCAATCAGCCCCAGCATTTT	CASSPGSLGNQPQHF
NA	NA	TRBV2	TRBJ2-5	TGTGCCAGCAGTGAACCGGGACCCGGGAATTTC	CASSEPGPGNF
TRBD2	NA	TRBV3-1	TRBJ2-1	TGTGCCAGCAGCCAAGATATGGCAGCGGGAGGAATCCATGAGCAGTTCTTC	CASSQDMAAGGIHEQFF
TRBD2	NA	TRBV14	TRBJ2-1	TGTGCCAGCAGCCTGGGACTAGCGGGAGTAATTTTGTTC	CASSLGLAGVILF
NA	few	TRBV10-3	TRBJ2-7	TGTGCCATCAGTGAATCCGGGACAAGCTCCTACGAGCAGTACTTC	CAISESGTSSYEQYF
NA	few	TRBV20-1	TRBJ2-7	TGCAGTGCTACCGGGGGAAGCTCCTACGAGCAGTACTTC	CSATGGSSYEQYF
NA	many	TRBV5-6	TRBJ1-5	TGTGCCAGCAGCTTGGGTTCGGGTAGCAATCAGCCCCAGCATTTT	CASSLGSGSNQPQHF
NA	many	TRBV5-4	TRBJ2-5	TGTGCCAGCAGCTTGAGTTGGGCAGGGATTGAGACCCAGTACTTC	CASSLSWAGIETQYF
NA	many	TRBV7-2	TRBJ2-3	TGTGCCAGCAGCCCTAGCATGCGGAAGGGGACAGATACGCAGTATTTT	CASSPSMRKGTDTQYF
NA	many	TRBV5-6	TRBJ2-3	TGTGCCAGCAGCCCCTGGAGCCCAGATACGCAGTATTTT	CASSPWSPDTQYF
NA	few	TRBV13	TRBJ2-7	TGTGCCAGCAGCCCCTCCCGAGGCTCCCTACAGCAGCGGCCCTACGAGCAGTACTTC	CASSPSRGSLQQRPYEQYF
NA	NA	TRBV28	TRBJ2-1	TGTGCCAGCAGTCCCCTTTCTGAGCAGTTCTTC	CASSPLSEQFF
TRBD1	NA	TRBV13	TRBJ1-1	TGTGCCAGCAGCCTGGACAGGGCGAACACTGAAGCTTTCTTT	CASSLDRANTEAFF
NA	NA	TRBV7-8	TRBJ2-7	TGTGCCAGCAGCACAGGGTTCCACTTCCTCGAGCAGTACTTC	CASSTGFHFLEQYF
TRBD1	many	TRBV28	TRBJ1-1	TGTGCCAGCAGTCCGCCGGACAGGGGGCCCGCTTCGGCTGAAGCTTTCTTT	CASSPPDRGPASAEAFF
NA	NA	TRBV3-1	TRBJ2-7	TGTGCCAGCAGCCAAGGTCACGGTTTCCCCTACGAGCAGTACTTC	CASSQGHGFPYEQYF
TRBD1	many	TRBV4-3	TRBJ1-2	TGCGCCAGCAGCCAAGATAGGGGGCCCTATGGCTACACCTTC	CASSQDRGPYGYTF
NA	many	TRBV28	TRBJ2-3	TGTGCCAGCAGGACTTTTGTGAGGGGCGCAGATACGCAGTATTTT	CASRTFVRGADTQYF
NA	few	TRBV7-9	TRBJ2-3	TGTGCCAGCAGCTCCCTCGTAGCAGATACGCAGTATTTT	CASSSLVADTQYF
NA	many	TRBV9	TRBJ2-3	TGTGCCAGCAGCCCCCTGAGTAGCACAGATACGCAGTATTTT	CASSPLSSTDTQYF
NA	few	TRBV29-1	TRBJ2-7	TGCAGCGTTGAAGCGGGTCAGTCCTACGAGCAGTACTTC	CSVEAGQSYEQYF
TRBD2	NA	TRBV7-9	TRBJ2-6	TGTGCCAGCAGCTTGGGGGGGTTGGGCTCTGGGGCCAACGTCCTGACTTTC	CASSLGGLGSGANVLTF
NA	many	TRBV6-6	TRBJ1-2	TGTGCCAGCAGTTACTCCACAGCTTTTATGGGCTACACCTTC	CASSYSTAFMGYTF
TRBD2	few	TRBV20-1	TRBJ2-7	TGCAGTGCCACCGGGACTAGCGGGAGTAGAGGCGAGCAGTACTTC	CSATGTSGSRGEQYF
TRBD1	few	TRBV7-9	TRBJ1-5	TGTGCCAGCAGCTTAGGGGACAGAAATCAGCTCCAGCATTTT	CASSLGDRNQLQHF
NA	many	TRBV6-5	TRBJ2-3	TGTGCCAGCAGTTACTCTCATACGCAGTATTTT	CASSYSHTQYF
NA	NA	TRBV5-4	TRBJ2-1	TGTGCCCATTACGACCGGGACACCAACAATGAGCAGTTCTTC	CAHYDRDTNNEQFF
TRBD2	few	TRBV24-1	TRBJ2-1	TGTGCCACCAGTGATTTAGGGACTACCCGTCCTAATGAGCAGTTCTTC	CATSDLGTTRPNEQFF
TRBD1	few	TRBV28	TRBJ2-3	TGTGCCAGCAGTTTAATATCGGACAGGGTGTATTTT	CASSLISDRVYF
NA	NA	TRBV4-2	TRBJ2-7	TGTGCCAGCAGCCAAGGAGAGACAGCCTACGAGCAGTACTTC	CASSQGETAYEQYF
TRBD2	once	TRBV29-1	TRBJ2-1	TGCAGCGGAAGACTAGCGGGAACCTTTAATGAGCAGTTCTTC	CSGRLAGTFNEQFF
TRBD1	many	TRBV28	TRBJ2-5	TGTGCCAGCAGTTCGAGGACAGGCGGGGAGACCCAGTACTTC	CASSSRTGGETQYF
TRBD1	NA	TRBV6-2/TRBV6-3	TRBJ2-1	TGTGCCAGCAGTCCAGGCCCGGGACAGGGGATCATTGAGCAGTTCTTC	CASSPGPGQGIIEQFF
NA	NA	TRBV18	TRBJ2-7	TGTGCCAGCTCACCACCGCCAGGGCCCCACGAGCAGTGCTTC	CASSPPPGPHEQCF
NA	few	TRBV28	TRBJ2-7	TGTGCCAGCAGTTTCCGACCCTACGAGCAGTACTTC	CASSFRPYEQYF
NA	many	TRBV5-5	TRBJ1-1	TGTGCCAGCAGCCTGGACCCCACTGAAGCTTTCTTT	CASSLDPTEAFF
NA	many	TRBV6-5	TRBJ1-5	TGTGCCAGCAGTTACTCGAGGGTTCAGCCCCAGCATTTT	CASSYSRVQPQHF
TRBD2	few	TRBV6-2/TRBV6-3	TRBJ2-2	TGTGCCAGCAGTTACTCGGGGACTAGAGGGACCGGGGAGCTGTTTTTT	CASSYSGTRGTGELFF
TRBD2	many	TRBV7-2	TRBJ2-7	TGTGCCAGCAGCTACCGACCGGTCGGAGCGGGGCACCTCTCGGGGCTGTACTTC	CASSYRPVGAGHLSGLYF
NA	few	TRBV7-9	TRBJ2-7	TGTGCCAGCAGTTTGAGCAACGAGCAGTACTTC	CASSLSNEQYF
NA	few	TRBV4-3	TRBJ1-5	TGCGCCAGCAGCCAAGTACTCTACCAGCCCCAGCATTTT	CASSQVLYQPQHF
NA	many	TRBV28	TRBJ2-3	TGTGCCAGCAGTCTTACCTCGACAGTGACAGATACGCAGTATTTT	CASSLTSTVTDTQYF
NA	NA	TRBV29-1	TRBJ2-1	TGCAGCGCTACAGGGCTTGAGCAGTTCTTC	CSATGLEQFF
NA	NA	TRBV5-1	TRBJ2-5	TGCGCCAGCAGCTTGCGGACCGGCGAGACCCAGTACTTC	CASSLRTGETQYF
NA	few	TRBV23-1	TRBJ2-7	TGCGCCAGCCCGCCCGGGGGCAGCTCCTACGAGCAGTACTTC	CASPPGGSSYEQYF
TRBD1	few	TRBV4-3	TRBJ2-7	TGCGCCAGCATCCAAGGGACAGGGACCTACGAGCAGTACTTC	CASIQGTGTYEQYF
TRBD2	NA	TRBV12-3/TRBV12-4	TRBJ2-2	TGTGCCAGCAGTGCCCGGTGGGGGGGGACCGGGGAGCTGTTTTTT	CASSARWGGTGELFF